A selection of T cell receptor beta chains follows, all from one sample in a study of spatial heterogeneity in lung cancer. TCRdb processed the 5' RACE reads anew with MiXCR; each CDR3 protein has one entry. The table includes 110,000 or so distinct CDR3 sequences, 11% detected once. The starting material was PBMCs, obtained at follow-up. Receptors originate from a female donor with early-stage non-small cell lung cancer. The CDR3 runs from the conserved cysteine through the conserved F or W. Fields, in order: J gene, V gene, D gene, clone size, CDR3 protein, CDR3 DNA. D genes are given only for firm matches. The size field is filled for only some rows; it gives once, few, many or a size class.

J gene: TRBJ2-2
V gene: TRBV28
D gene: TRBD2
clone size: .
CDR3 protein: CASSPVASGSIFPGELFF
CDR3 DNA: TGTGCCAGCAGTCCAGTTGCTAGCGGGAGTATTTTCCCCGGGGAGCTGTTTTTT

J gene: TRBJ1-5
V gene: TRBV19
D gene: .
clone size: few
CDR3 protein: CASSVVWENQPQHF
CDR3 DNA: TGTGCCAGTAGTGTCGTGTGGGAAAATCAGCCCCAGCATTTT

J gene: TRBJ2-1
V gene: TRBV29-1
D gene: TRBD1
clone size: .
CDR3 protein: CSDRQGAINNEQFF
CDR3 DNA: TGCAGCGACCGACAGGGGGCTATCAACAATGAGCAGTTCTTC

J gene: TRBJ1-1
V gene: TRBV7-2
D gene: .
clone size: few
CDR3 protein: CASRISPNTEAFF
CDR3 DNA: TGTGCCAGCAGAATATCGCCGAACACTGAAGCTTTCTTT

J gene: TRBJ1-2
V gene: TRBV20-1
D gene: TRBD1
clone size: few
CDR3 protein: CSARVGGRNYGYTF
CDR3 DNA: TGCAGTGCTAGAGTAGGGGGCAGGAACTATGGCTACACCTTC

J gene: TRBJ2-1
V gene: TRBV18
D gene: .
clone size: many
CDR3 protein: CASSPGPSATYNEQFF
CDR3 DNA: TGTGCCAGCTCACCAGGTCCTAGCGCTACATACAATGAGCAGTTCTTC

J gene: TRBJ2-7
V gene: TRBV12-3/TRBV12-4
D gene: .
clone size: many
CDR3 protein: CASSLARGAEQYF
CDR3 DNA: TGTGCCAGCAGTTTAGCGAGGGGGGCCGAGCAGTACTTC

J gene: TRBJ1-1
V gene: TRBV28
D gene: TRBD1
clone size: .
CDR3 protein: CASSLTQGVKAFF
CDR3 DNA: TGTGCCAGCAGTTTAACACAGGGGGTTAAAGCTTTCTTT

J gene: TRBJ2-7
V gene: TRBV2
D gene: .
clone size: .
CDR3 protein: CASRPDAYEQYF
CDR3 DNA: TGTGCCAGCAGGCCAGACGCCTACGAGCAGTACTTC

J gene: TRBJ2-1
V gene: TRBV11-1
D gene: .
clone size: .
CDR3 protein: CASSLARGSAHNEQFF
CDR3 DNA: TGTGCCAGCAGCTTAGCGAGGGGTAGCGCGCACAATGAGCAGTTCTTC

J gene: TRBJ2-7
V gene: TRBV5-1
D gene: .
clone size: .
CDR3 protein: CASSLGTSTGEQYF
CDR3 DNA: TGCGCCAGCAGCTTGGGGACTTCCACAGGGGAGCAGTACTTC

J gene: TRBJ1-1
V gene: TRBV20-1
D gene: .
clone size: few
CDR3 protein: CSASTSMNTEAFF
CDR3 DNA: TGCAGTGCGAGTACATCCATGAACACTGAAGCTTTCTTT

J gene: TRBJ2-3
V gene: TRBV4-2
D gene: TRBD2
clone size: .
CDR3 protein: CASSQGTRLTDTQYF
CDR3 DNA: TGTGCCAGCAGCCAAGGGACTAGGCTCACAGATACGCAGTATTTT

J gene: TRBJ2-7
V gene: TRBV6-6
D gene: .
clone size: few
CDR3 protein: CASIASWSGSEQYF
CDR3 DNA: TGTGCCAGCATCGCGTCCTGGTCCGGGAGCGAGCAGTACTTC

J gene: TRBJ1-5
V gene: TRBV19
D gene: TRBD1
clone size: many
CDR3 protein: CASSRDRDRGNQPQHF
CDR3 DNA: TGTGCCAGTAGTCGGGACAGGGATAGGGGCAATCAGCCCCAGCATTTT

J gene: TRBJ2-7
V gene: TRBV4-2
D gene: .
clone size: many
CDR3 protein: CASSQSTSTHEQYF
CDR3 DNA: TGTGCCAGCAGCCAATCGACTAGTACCCACGAGCAGTACTTC

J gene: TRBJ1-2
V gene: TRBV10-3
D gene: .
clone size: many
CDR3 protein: CAIWGRGSEGYTF
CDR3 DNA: TGTGCCATCTGGGGACGGGGTTCGGAAGGCTACACCTTC

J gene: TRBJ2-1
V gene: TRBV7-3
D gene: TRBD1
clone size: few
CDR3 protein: CASSLRASGGDEQFF
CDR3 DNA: TGTGCCAGCAGCTTAAGGGCCTCAGGGGGCGATGAGCAGTTCTTC

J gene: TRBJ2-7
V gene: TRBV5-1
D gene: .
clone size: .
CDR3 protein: CASSSTVTYEQYF
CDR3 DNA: TGCGCCAGCAGCTCGACTGTTACCTACGAGCAGTACTTC

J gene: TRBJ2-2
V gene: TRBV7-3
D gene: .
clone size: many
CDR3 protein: CASSVSRDGELFF
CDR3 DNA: TGTGCCAGCAGCGTATCCAGGGATGGGGAGCTGTTTTTT

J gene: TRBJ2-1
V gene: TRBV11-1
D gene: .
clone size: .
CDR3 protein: CASSFTRNEQFF
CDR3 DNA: TGTGCCAGCAGCTTTACGAGGAATGAGCAGTTCTTC

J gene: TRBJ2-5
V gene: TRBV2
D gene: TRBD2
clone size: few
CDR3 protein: CASSDGLAGKETQYF
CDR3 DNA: TGTGCCAGCAGCGATGGACTAGCGGGCAAAGAGACCCAGTACTTC

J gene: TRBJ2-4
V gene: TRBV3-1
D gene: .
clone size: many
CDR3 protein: CASSLDRGPKNIQYF
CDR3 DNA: TGTGCCAGCAGCCTCGACAGAGGTCCCAAAAACATTCAGTACTTC

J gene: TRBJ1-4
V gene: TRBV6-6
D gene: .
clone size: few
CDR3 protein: CASSYPKAPGTFSEKLFF
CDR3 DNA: TGTGCCAGCAGTTACCCAAAAGCCCCCGGGACCTTTAGTGAAAAACTGTTTTTT

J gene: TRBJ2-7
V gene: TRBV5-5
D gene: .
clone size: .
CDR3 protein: CASSYLRGYEQYF
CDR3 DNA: TGTGCCAGCAGCTACCTCAGGGGCTACGAGCAGTACTTC

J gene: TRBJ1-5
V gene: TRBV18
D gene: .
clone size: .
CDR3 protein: CASSPTQFEPQHF
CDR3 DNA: TGTGCCAGCTCCCCAACCCAGTTTGAGCCCCAGCATTTT

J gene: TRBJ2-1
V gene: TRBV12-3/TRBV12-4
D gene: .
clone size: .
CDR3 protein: CASSFQLASNEQFF
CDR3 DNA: TGTGCCAGCAGTTTTCAGTTAGCTAGCAATGAGCAGTTCTTC

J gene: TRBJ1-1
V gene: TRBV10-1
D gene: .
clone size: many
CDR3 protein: CASSGSLNTEAFF
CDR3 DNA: TGCGCCAGCAGTGGGAGCTTGAACACTGAAGCTTTCTTT

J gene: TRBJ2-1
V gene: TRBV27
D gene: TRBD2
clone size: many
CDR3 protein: CASSAAGSSYNEQFF
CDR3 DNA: TGTGCCAGCAGTGCAGCGGGGAGCTCCTACAATGAGCAGTTCTTC

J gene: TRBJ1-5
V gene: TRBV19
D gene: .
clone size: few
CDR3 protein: CASSTQRNQPQHF
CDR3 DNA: TGTGCCAGTAGTACCCAAAGAAATCAGCCCCAGCATTTT

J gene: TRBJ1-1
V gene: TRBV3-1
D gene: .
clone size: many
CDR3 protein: CASSLRQSPEAFF
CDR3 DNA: TGTGCCAGCAGCCTTCGACAGTCCCCTGAAGCTTTCTTT

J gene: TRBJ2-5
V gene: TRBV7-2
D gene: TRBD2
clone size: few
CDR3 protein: CASSSGGLAGGETQYF
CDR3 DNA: TGTGCCAGCAGCTCAGGGGGACTAGCGGGAGGGGAGACCCAGTACTTC

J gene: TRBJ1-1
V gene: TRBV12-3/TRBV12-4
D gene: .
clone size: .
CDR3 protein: CASSFKSFRIAAMNTEAFF
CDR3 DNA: TGTGCCAGCAGTTTTAAATCCTTCAGGATCGCGGCCATGAACACTGAAGCTTTCTTT

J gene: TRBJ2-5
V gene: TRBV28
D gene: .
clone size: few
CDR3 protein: CASSFPGGQETQYF
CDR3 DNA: TGTGCCAGCAGTTTTCCAGGGGGGCAAGAGACCCAGTACTTC